This T cell receptor beta chain was retrieved from a study of technical replicates of blood from a handful of donors. V lost 1 base to trimming and J lost 3 bases, with 12 bases between them. Germline V gives CDR1 KGHSH, CDR2 LQKENI. The CDR3 consists of 15 residues. The repertoire was sequenced with immunoSEQ multiplex PCR; TCRdb's copy has only in-frame clones and lacks some. The sample lists under 100,000 clones; 94% were seen once. Sequencing was performed on T cells isolated from PBMCs. J is TRBJ1-1 and V is TRBV18; maybe TRBD1 (5 bases). This clonotype originated in a human donor in good health. CDR3 amino acids: CASSPRQDKDTEAFF. As DNA, the CDR3 is TGTGCCAGCTCACCACGGCAGGACAAGGACACTGAAGCTTTCTTT. Full variable domain (rest looked up from reference TRBV18 and TRBJ1-1): NAGVMQNPRHLVRRRGQEARLRCSPMKGHSHVYWYRQLPEEGLKFMVYLQKENIIDESGMPKERFSAEFPKEGPSILRIQQVVRGDSAAYFCASSPRQDKDTEAFFGQGTRLTVV.